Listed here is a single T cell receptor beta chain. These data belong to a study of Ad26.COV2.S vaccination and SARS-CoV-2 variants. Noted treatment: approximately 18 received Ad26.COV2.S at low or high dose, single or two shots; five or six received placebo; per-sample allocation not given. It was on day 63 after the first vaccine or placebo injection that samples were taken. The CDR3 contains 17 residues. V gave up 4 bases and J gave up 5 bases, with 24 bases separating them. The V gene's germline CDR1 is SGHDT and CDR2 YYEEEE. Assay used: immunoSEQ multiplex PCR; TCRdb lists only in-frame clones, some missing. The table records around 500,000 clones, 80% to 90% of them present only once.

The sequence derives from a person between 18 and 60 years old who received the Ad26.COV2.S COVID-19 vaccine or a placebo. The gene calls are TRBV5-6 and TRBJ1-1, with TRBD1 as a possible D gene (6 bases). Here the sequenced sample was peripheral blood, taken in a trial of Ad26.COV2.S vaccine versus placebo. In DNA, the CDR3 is TGTGCCAGCAGCATGTCCAGGGGACTCGGGTATTGGACTGAAGCTTTCTTT. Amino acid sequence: CASSMSRGLGYWTEAFF.